This TCR beta chain was recovered during a study of cytomegalovirus exposure and HLA in healthy donors. Turning to the study itself: Sequencing of about 179 million T cells in an earlier analysis found around 100 million unique TCR beta sequences. The study placed approximately 81% of its roughly 430 genotyped donors in the Caucasian-associated ancestry cluster. Overall study findings and caveats: When presence/absence was analysed, sequencing depth was taken to be roughly uniform across donors.

Worth noting for this clone: Its antigen is still unknown.

Vbeta (60) and Jbeta (13) primers were used in the PCR. Generated by immunoSEQ multiplex PCR, the TCRdb table keeps only in-frame clones and is missing some. The sample includes 65,000 to 90,000 clones, roughly 85% seen only once; the top ten take 1.5% to 2.5%. Sequenced input: PBMCs. The sequence derives from a woman in her 30s in good health and CMV-seronegative.

The CDR3 reads CASPSGRGYGYTF. The CDR3 coding sequence is TGTGCCAGCCCTTCAGGCAGGGGCTATGGCTACACCTTC. The V gene is TRBV28, the J gene TRBJ1-2; possibly TRBD1 for D (6 bases). Trimming took off 8 bases at V and 4 bases at J, with 14 bases between the two ends. There are 13 residues in the CDR3. The germline gives CDR1 MDHEN, CDR2 SYDVKM.